This T cell receptor (beta chain) was retrieved from a study of cytomegalovirus exposure and HLA in healthy donors. Broader study findings: As was reported, the classifier diagnosed cytomegalovirus status with high specificity and sensitivity. TCR beta sequences reportedly predicted most subjects' HLA-A and HLA-B alleles accurately.

This PCR relied on a set of 60 Vbeta primers and 13 Jbeta primers. Profiling relied on immunoSEQ multiplex PCR, and the TCRdb table lists in-frame clones only, not all of them. The sample includes about 160,000 clones, approximately 80% of them seen just once. The donors gave bone marrow, and they were healthy. Comment on this clone: Its antigen is undetermined.

Germline V CDR1 and CDR2: SGHNT, YYREEE (reference sequence). Trimming took off 9 bases at V and 3 bases at J, with 10 bases between the two ends. CDR3 length: 13 amino acids. Sequences were obtained from PBMCs. The source of this sequence is a woman younger than 45 in good health and CMV-seropositive. The chain recombines TRBV5-4 with TRBJ1-6; D uncertain. The CDR3 here is CATAGHYNSPLHF. The CDR3 nucleotides read TGTGCCACCGCGGGTCACTATAATTCACCCCTCCACTTT.